These 2 T cell receptor beta chains came from one sample sequenced in a study of technical replicates of blood from four donors. Clones were sequenced by immunoSEQ multiplex PCR, and TCRdb holds only the in-frame ones, with some missing. The sample has over 80,000 clones; roughly 96% are singletons. Source material: T cells isolated from PBMCs. These receptors originate from a human donor in good health.

This chain joins TRBV4-1 and TRBJ2-2; tentatively, D is TRBD1 (6 bases). Deletions cut 4 bases from V and 5 bases from J, with 14 bases between. CDR3 length: 15 amino acids. Per the germline V gene, CDR1 is MGHRA and CDR2 is YSYEKL. The CDR3 DNA follows: TGCGCCAGCAGCCCCGGGACACGCCTTACCGGGGAGCTGTTTTTT. Translated: CASSPGTRLTGELFF.

The chain joins TRBV29-1 to TRBJ1-3; TRBD1 aligns across 7 bases. With V trimmed by 6 bases and J by 4 bases, 15 bases remained unmatched. The CDR3 runs 16 residues. The V gene's germline CDR1 is SQVTM and CDR2 ANQGSEA. The CDR3 sequence: CSVTSPTGSGGNTIYF. CDR3 DNA: TGCAGCGTAACTAGCCCGACAGGGTCAGGCGGAAACACCATATATTTT.